Listed below are T cell receptor beta chains from one sample, sequenced in a study of OX40 agonist ivuxolimab in advanced cancers. TCRdb keeps only in-frame clones here, not all; method: immunoSEQ multiplex PCR. This table holds about 70,000 clones, around nine tenths found once. Sample: CD4+ or CD8+ T cells sorted from blood, taken in a trial of the OX40 agonist ivuxolimab. The receptors originated from an adult with an advanced solid tumor such as melanoma, head and neck, liver or kidney cancer. CDR3s include the opening cysteine and the closing phenylalanine or tryptophan. D genes are given only for firm matches. Clone size is given for some rows only: seen once, a few or many times, or a class if the clone is expanded.

J	V	size	D	DNA	CDR3
TRBJ2-5	TRBV11-2	.	TRBD1	TGTGCCAGCAGCCCCGGACAGGGTATCAAAGAGACCCAGTACTTC	CASSPGQGIKETQYF
TRBJ2-1	TRBV30	.	TRBD2	TGTGCCTGGAGTGTACTATTAGCGGGAGCGGACAATGAGCAGTTCTTC	CAWSVLLAGADNEQFF
TRBJ1-6	TRBV6-5	.	TRBD1	TGTGCCAGCGGCCGGGACAGGTTTTTAGATTCACCCCTCCACTTT	CASGRDRFLDSPLHF
TRBJ2-3	TRBV5-1	.	.	TGCGCCAGCAGCGCTCTAGGGAGTAGCACAGATACGCAGTATTTT	CASSALGSSTDTQYF
TRBJ2-1	TRBV7-9	.	TRBD2	TGTGCCAGCAGCTCTTTGGGTCTCCCGGGAGGGAATGAGCAGTTCTTC	CASSSLGLPGGNEQFF
TRBJ2-2	TRBV11-3	.	.	TGTGCCAGCAGCTTAGCGGGTCATCACGGGGAGCTGTTTTTT	CASSLAGHHGELFF
TRBJ2-1	TRBV18	.	.	TGTGCCAGCTCACCACCACACGGTAGTCTGGGCAATGAGCAGTTCTTC	CASSPPHGSLGNEQFF
TRBJ1-6	TRBV6-6	.	.	TGTGCCAGCAGTTCGCGGATTGGACAGTCTAATTCACCCCTCCACTTT	CASSSRIGQSNSPLHF
TRBJ2-5	TRBV7-2	.	.	TGTGCCAGCAGCACTAACAGCCCAGAGACCCAGTACTTC	CASSTNSPETQYF
TRBJ2-2	TRBV28	few	.	TGTGCCAGCAGTTCCCAGGGGATGTCCGGGGAGCTGTTTTTT	CASSSQGMSGELFF
TRBJ2-6	TRBV5-6	.	.	TGTGCCAGCAGCTGGCGTGGCACCTCCAGCTCTGGGGCCAACGTCCTGACTTTC	CASSWRGTSSSGANVLTF
TRBJ2-4	TRBV19	.	.	TGTGCCAGTAGTATTACCTGGGACCAAAACATTCAGTACTTC	CASSITWDQNIQYF
TRBJ1-6	TRBV4-3	.	.	TGCGCCAGCAGCGGAGGGGTTTTCGACAATTCACCCCTCCACTTT	CASSGGVFDNSPLHF
TRBJ1-1	TRBV12-5	.	TRBD1	TGTGCTAGTGTTCCCCTGGGACAGTTGTTCACTGAAGCTTTCTTT	CASVPLGQLFTEAFF
TRBJ1-2	TRBV7-2	.	.	TGTGCCAGCAGCTTAGACAGCTATGGCTACACCTTC	CASSLDSYGYTF
TRBJ1-3	TRBV6-5	.	.	TGTGCCAGCAGTTCTGGACTGATCTCTGGAAACACCATATATTTT	CASSSGLISGNTIYF
TRBJ2-1	TRBV4-1	.	.	TGCGCCAGCAGCCAAGAAGAGCAGTACAATGAGCAGTTCTTC	CASSQEEQYNEQFF
TRBJ1-2	TRBV4-1	.	.	TGCGCCAGCAGCCAAGTCCTGCGGAGAACCAATTATGGCTACACCTTC	CASSQVLRRTNYGYTF
TRBJ2-4	TRBV28	.	.	TGTGCCAGCAGTTTACGGGTTCAGCCTAGCCCGAAAAACATTCAGTACTTC	CASSLRVQPSPKNIQYF
TRBJ1-4	TRBV9	.	.	TGTGCCAGCAGCGTAGGAGCAGGTAACGGCGAAAAACTGTTTTTT	CASSVGAGNGEKLFF
TRBJ1-1	TRBV4-2	.	.	TGTGCCAGCAGCCAAGATGGGGGGTTGGGGTCTGAAGCTTTCTTT	CASSQDGGLGSEAFF
TRBJ2-6	TRBV7-8	.	.	TGTGCCAGCAGCTTAGCCAGGACGACGGGACTGAGCTCTGGGGCCAACGTCCTGACTTTC	CASSLARTTGLSSGANVLTF
TRBJ2-3	TRBV20-1	.	.	TGCAGTGCTAGGGACTTTGCTCCGCAGTATTTT	CSARDFAPQYF
TRBJ2-7	TRBV4-3	.	TRBD1	TGCGCCAGCAGCCCACAGGGGATAAGCTACGAGCAGTACTTC	CASSPQGISYEQYF
TRBJ2-7	TRBV9	.	.	TGTGCCAGCAGCGTAGGGGTCCCCTACGAGCAGTACTTC	CASSVGVPYEQYF
TRBJ2-1	TRBV4-1	.	.	TGCGCCAGCAGCCAGGTGGATCTGGGGTTTCACTCCTACAATGAGCAGTTCTTC	CASSQVDLGFHSYNEQFF
TRBJ2-7	TRBV2	.	.	TGTGCCAGTAAGGGCTCTCGGGACTCCTACGAGCAGTACTTC	CASKGSRDSYEQYF
TRBJ2-7	TRBV10-3	.	TRBD2	TGTGCCATCAGTGAGTCGAAGAGCGGGGGATACTTC	CAISESKSGGYF
TRBJ2-5	TRBV21-1	.	.	TGTGCCAGCAGCAACTACGATGACGGACTAGCGGGAGAGACCCAGTACTTC	CASSNYDDGLAGETQYF
TRBJ2-7	TRBV5-1	.	.	TGCGCCAGCAGCGTATCGAACTACGAGCAGTACTTC	CASSVSNYEQYF
TRBJ1-2	TRBV15	.	TRBD1	TGTGCCACCAGCAGAGATCTAGGGGGCCGGTCGGGCTACACCTTC	CATSRDLGGRSGYTF
TRBJ1-4	TRBV4-3	.	.	TGCGCCAGCAGCCAAGAACCGGCAGGGAGGGAAAAACTGTTTTTT	CASSQEPAGREKLFF
TRBJ2-7	TRBV5-7	once	.	TGTGCCAGCAGCCTTGACCCAGTCCAGGTGGGGGAGCAGTACTTC	CASSLDPVQVGEQYF
TRBJ1-1	TRBV7-9	.	.	TGTGCCAGCAGCTTACAGGGACCTGAAGCTTTCTTT	CASSLQGPEAFF
TRBJ2-7	TRBV18	once	TRBD2	TGTGCCAGCTCACCAGAGGGAGGGTTGGCGTACGAGCAGTACTTC	CASSPEGGLAYEQYF
TRBJ1-1	TRBV5-1	.	.	TGCGCCAGCAGCTTTGGTTCCACAGGGCTAAACACTGAAGCTTTCTTT	CASSFGSTGLNTEAFF
TRBJ2-1	TRBV7-2	many	.	TGTGCCAGCAGCTTAGCACGTTATACCTCCAATGAGCAGTTCTTC	CASSLARYTSNEQFF
TRBJ2-2	TRBV4-3	.	.	TGCGCCAGCAGCCAAAACTCGGGCAGGCGAGCCACCGGGGAGCTGTTTTTT	CASSQNSGRRATGELFF
TRBJ2-1	TRBV29-1	.	.	TGCAGCGTTGGAGGGGTCTCCTACAATGAGCAGTTCTTC	CSVGGVSYNEQFF
TRBJ2-7	TRBV19	.	TRBD2	TGTGCCAGTAGTCCGGGACTAGCGGAGGTCCAGGGAGAGCAGTACTTC	CASSPGLAEVQGEQYF
TRBJ1-1	TRBV11-2	.	.	TGTGCCAGCAGCCCGGGGGGGAACACTGAAGCTTTCTTT	CASSPGGNTEAFF
TRBJ1-2	TRBV6-1	.	TRBD1	TGTGCCGGATACAGGGGCCCGGGCTATGGCTACACCTTC	CAGYRGPGYGYTF
TRBJ1-4	TRBV5-4	.	TRBD1	TGTGCCAGCAGCTTGAAACAGGGGGGAGGTGAAAAACTGTTTTTT	CASSLKQGGGEKLFF
TRBJ1-4	TRBV6-6	.	.	TGTGCCAGCAGTTGGGGGGATGAAAAACTGTTTTTT	CASSWGDEKLFF
TRBJ1-3	TRBV6-5	.	.	TGTGCCAGCAGTTACTCGATGGCAAACACCATATATTTT	CASSYSMANTIYF
TRBJ1-4	TRBV5-1	.	TRBD1	TGCGCCAGCAGCTCCCGGGACAGGGGGCTCCTGGCTAATGAAAAACTGTTTTTT	CASSSRDRGLLANEKLFF
TRBJ2-3	TRBV27	.	.	TGTGCCAGCAGTCCTCGTCCGGTGGATACGCAGTATTTT	CASSPRPVDTQYF
TRBJ2-1	TRBV6-6	.	TRBD2	TGTGCCAGCAGTTATACCCGGGGGGAGGGGACTGAGCAGTTCTTC	CASSYTRGEGTEQFF
TRBJ2-1	TRBV5-5	once	TRBD1	TGTGCCAGCAGCTGGGCCCCCGGGACAGGGCTCAATGAGCAGTTCTTC	CASSWAPGTGLNEQFF
TRBJ1-1	TRBV11-2	.	TRBD1	TGTGCCACCGAGAGACAGGGACGGACTGAAGCTTTCTTT	CATERQGRTEAFF
TRBJ1-5	TRBV19	.	.	TGTGCCAGTAGTTCGAGGGTGCGGCAGCCCCAGCATTTT	CASSSRVRQPQHF
TRBJ1-3	TRBV14	.	.	TGTGCCAGCAGCCAAGATCTTCCCGGCTCTGGAAACACCATATATTTT	CASSQDLPGSGNTIYF
TRBJ2-7	TRBV6-5	.	.	TGTGCCAGCAGTTACTCGAATCCGGTAACCTACGAGCAGTACTTC	CASSYSNPVTYEQYF
TRBJ2-5	TRBV7-3	.	.	TGTGCCAGCAGCTTAAGAAATGGAGAGACCCAGTACTTC	CASSLRNGETQYF